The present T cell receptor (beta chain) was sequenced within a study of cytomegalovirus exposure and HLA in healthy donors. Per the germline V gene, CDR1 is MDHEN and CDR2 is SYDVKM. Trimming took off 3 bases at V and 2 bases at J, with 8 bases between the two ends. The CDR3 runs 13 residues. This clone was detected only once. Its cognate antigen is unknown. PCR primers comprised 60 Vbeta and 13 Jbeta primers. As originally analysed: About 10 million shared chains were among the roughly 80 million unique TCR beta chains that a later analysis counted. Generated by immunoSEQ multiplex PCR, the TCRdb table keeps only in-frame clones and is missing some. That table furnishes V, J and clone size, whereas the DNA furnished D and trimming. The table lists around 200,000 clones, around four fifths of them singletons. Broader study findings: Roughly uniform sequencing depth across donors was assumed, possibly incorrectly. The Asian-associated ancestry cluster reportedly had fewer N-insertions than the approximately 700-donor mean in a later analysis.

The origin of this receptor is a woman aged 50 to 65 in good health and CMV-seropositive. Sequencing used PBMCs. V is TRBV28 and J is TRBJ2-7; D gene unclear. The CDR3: CASSLVETYEQYF. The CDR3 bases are TGTGCCAGCAGTTTGGTAGAGACCTACGAGCAGTACTTC.